This record concerns one T cell receptor (beta chain) sequence. Its antigen has not been determined. No base qualities exist here, and no much larger clone lies one base off it. These data originate in a study of T cell responses to AZD1222 COVID-19 vaccine (dated by TCRdb to 2020 to 2023). In terms of the full investigation: AZD1222 recipients whose second dose came at about 4 weeks and those whose second dose came at about 12 weeks were combined into one group, since spike-specific TCR depth and breadth did not differ between the two schedules. Trial participants were enrolled into age subgroups of 18-55, 56-69 and 70-plus years, which contained approximately 150, 30 and 60 TCR-sequenced participants, respectively. A total of approximately 240 trial participants underwent TCR sequencing, of whom some 210 received two doses of AZD1222 and some 25 received two doses of the MenACWY control vaccine. Results and caveats for the whole study, not just this receptor: The whole spike protein was spanned by vaccine-associated CD4 TCRs, and dominant responses were seen in regions 160-218 and 743-854. Because no day 14 peak-response samples were available, repertoires were characterized only after the peak T cell response. The 56-69-year group was small, and its depth increase did not reach significance, likely because of low power. After two AZD1222 doses, both the breadth and the depth of spike-specific TCRs were significantly higher than at day 0 and than in MenACWY recipients. Conclusions about previously exposed vaccinees are limited because only six or seven AZD1222 recipients were SARS-CoV-2 seropositive at baseline. Reportedly, close to half of the unique spike-specific TCRs recognized epitopes lying outside the regions that are mutated in the B.1.351 and B.1.1.7 variants. Most participants were white British and females outnumbered males, and the authors suggested that clonal diversity may have been underestimated.

The CDR3 measures 16 amino acids from cysteine to phenylalanine. This entry keeps only the CDR3 DNA: 48 bases, framed from base 1. After removal of 6 bases from V and 4 bases from J, the junction retains 6 bases not matched to a gene. Via the germline V gene, CDR1 is MNHEY and CDR2 SVGEGT. What this sample's time point label stands for: baseline before first vaccination. Vaccinee samples came from UK trials COV001 and COV002, including a single-blind randomized controlled phase 2/3 trial of AZD1222 (ChAdOx1 nCoV-19) in healthy adults. For TCRbeta chain sequencing, PBMC samples from trial participants were taken at day 0 and at day 28 after the second dose. The CDR3 regions of human TCRbeta chains were analyzed by immunosequencing. As for the original processing: Repertoire TCRs were matched against a reference library of SARS-CoV-2-specific TCRs generated with the MIRA antigen-specificity platform. Breadth was defined as the fraction of unique TCRs that were SARS-CoV-2-associated, and depth was defined as the fraction of total T cells that were SARS-CoV-2-associated. Using the MIRA data, each spike-specific TCR was mapped to the spike region that the TCR reacts to and placed in a CD4 or CD8 class. Log10-transformed breadth and depth values were compared by one-way ANOVA with Sidak's multiple comparisons tests. TCRdb took this table from immuneACCESS and kept in-frame rearrangements with V and J called. Such tables lack part of the clones; where checked against another copy, unresolved V genes explain under half of the gap, and the rest is unexplained. V and J calls and clone size come straight from that table; D and trimming were deduced from the DNA. A total of roughly 110,000 clones appear in this sample, about 83% of them only once. Together, the top ten hold roughly 12% of the sample.

The material sequenced was peripheral blood, taken on day 0 of AZD1222 vaccination. This chain is built from TRBV6-2 or TRBV6-3 and TRBJ2-2, and 12 junctional nucleotides match TRBD2. This sequence was found in an adult in good health. The nucleotide sequence reads TGTGCCAGCAGCCGCAGACTAGCGGGAGCCACCGGGGAGCTGTTTTTT. This codes for CASSRRLAGATGELFF.